The present TCR beta chain was sequenced within a study of blood T cells in healthy people across ages. Study-wide background: Per two T cells, template switching captured roughly one barcoded beta molecule.

The ends lost 6 bases at V and 3 bases at J; junction bases unmatched: 8. Per the germline V gene, CDR1 is DFQATT and CDR2 is SNEGSKA (reference sequence). There are 14 residues in the CDR3. About this clonotype itself: Its antigen is still unknown.

Study results and caveats: Older individuals had lower TCR beta diversity per million T cells (the decline was roughly linear). Observed TCR beta diversity showed a strong correlation with the percentage of naive T cells as measured by flow cytometry.

Through a sample-barcoded 5' primer and a J-beta primer mix, a second PCR was run for roughly 6 to 12 cycles. TCRdb re-analysed the 5' RACE reads in MiXCR, keeping a single row per CDR3 protein. The sample gives under 800,000 distinct CDR3 sequences, approximately 39% of which show up once; roughly 19% is in the top ten. The receptor comes from a woman aged 60-70 years in good health. Material: blood. The genes are TRBV20-1 and TRBJ1-2; 9 nucleotides agree with TRBD1. The CDR3, as DNA: TGCAGTGCCAATCCGGGACAGGGAGACTATGGCTACACCTTC. Amino acids: CSANPGQGDYGYTF.